This T cell receptor (beta chain) emerged from a study of blood T cell repertoires in COVID-19. Across the whole study: The samples span acute and convalescent COVID-19 from the United States, Italy and Spain. Sample material is recorded as cDNA or gDNA derived from T cells, B-cell-depleted T cells, or PBMCs.

In the authors' workflow: Scientists estimated how many nucleated cells there were by amplifying reference gene primers. Some clones are missing from TCRdb's copy, which holds only in-frame ones; the method was immunoSEQ multiplex PCR. The V and J calls and clone size come from that table; D and trimming were worked out from the DNA. The sample carries about 33,000 clones, roughly 84% recorded once. This clone has a single count. The germline V and J ends were trimmed by 3 bases and 8 bases, with 11 bases remaining between them. The germline V gene has CDR1 LNHDA and CDR2 SQIVND (reference sequence). This CDR3 has 13 residues.

This clonotype was sampled from a human donor in a cohort sampled during active COVID-19. The J gene is TRBJ2-1, the V gene TRBV19; D is possibly TRBD2 (6 bases). Input material: peripheral blood. The CDR3 loop reads CASSIWGEDEQFF. The CDR3 DNA is TGTGCCAGTAGTATCTGGGGGGAGGATGAGCAGTTCTTC.